This section outlines one T cell receptor (beta chain) sequence together with its context. Its antigen is still unknown. No much larger clone is present one base from it, and per-base qualities are unavailable. The entire isolated RNA was reverse transcribed using the High Capacity cDNA Reverse Transcription Kit, and thus expressed TCRB transcripts were sequenced. Naive, central memory and regulatory T cell samples underwent deep immunoSEQ sequencing, averaging around 4 million total reads per sample. Sorted cells were lysed in RLT buffer and RNA was extracted with DNase-treated RNeasy Micro or Mini kits, depending on cell number. To prevent cross-contamination, every cell subset was processed on its own, while patient and healthy donor samples were processed together. The immunoSEQ multiplex PCR was used to amplify TCRB sequences from cDNA, yielding 87-bp fragments that span the CDR3 region. The amplicons were sequenced using the Illumina HiSeq platform. The published analysis was carried out like this. PCR bias was computationally corrected using synthetic template baselines, reads within Hamming distance 2 were collapsed, and singletons that could not be merged were discarded. Reads were aligned against IMGT so that V, D and J genes, CDR3 length and insertions or deletions at six rearrangement sites could be assigned. Within each subset, clonotype counts were normalized to sorted cell number, and only after that were true diversity and Gini coefficients computed with the tcR R package. Repertoire sharing was quantified using the overlap coefficient calculated on TCRB nucleotide sequences. Out-of-frame TCRB sequences from naive cells were analyzed as a proxy for the pre-selection repertoire. TCRdb took over this immuneACCESS table, retaining in-frame rearrangements with V and J assigned. Such tables are incomplete; in checked studies, under half of the missing clones stem from an unresolved V gene, and the remainder is unexplained. V, J and clone size were drawn from that table, and D and trimming were deduced from the DNA. This sample gives approximately 150,000 clones in total; more than 9% of them show up just once. The ten largest make up approximately 1.3% of the sample.

Each donor gave one peripheral blood draw, averaging approximately 0.12 L, which was collected into heparinised tubes. A BD FACSAria II and a panel including CD45RO, CCR7, CD25, CD127, CD95 and CD27 were used to sort naive, central memory, regulatory and stem cell-like memory CD4+ T cells. Purity was above 95% for every sorted population. PBMCs were isolated immediately by Lymphoprep density gradient centrifugation and stained directly without culture. So that batch effects would be minimized, each experiment stained and sorted samples in pairs, pairing one healthy donor with one patient. The data were taken from a study of beta chain features in type 1 diabetes (dated by TCRdb to 2016 to 2019). In terms of the full investigation: Mean age, gender distribution, total cell number and subset yield did not differ between patients and healthy donors. In the study, recently diagnosed type 1 diabetes patients and matched healthy donors were compared on the TCRB repertoires of their sorted circulating CD4+ T cell subsets. Naive and central memory subsets were obtained from all 30 or so donors, but regulatory and stem cell-like memory subsets were isolated from only 8 patients and 8 healthy donors. A total of approximately 99,000,000 sorted cells were examined across all samples, and RNA yield correlated strongly with the number of cells per subset. What the research found in general, with its limitations: HLA sub-analyses involved small numbers of individuals, so any influence of HLA type on TCRB rearrangement remained unresolved. Because cDNA was sequenced instead of genomic DNA, activated cells with high expression could be over-represented, although the groups did not differ in activation or CD3 levels. PCR may preferentially amplify shorter templates, but because patient and control samples were amplified and corrected together, any resulting skew would affect both groups equally. At VDJ recombination sites, patients with type 1 diabetes made fewer insertions and deleted more nucleotides, a pattern implying thymic rearrangement abnormalities. The naive, central memory and regulatory TCRB repertoires appeared to resemble one another more closely among patients than among healthy donors. A moderate but significant shortening of TCRB CDR3 length was observed in type 1 diabetes patients in all four CD4+ subsets.

The cysteine opens and the phenylalanine closes a CDR3 of 13 amino acids. The CDR3 DNA has 39 bases and is translated from base 1. Based on the germline V gene, the CDR1 and CDR2 sequences are KGHSH and LQKENI. The V and J ends are trimmed by 3 bases and 4 bases, leaving 9 bases between them. The specimen was naive CD4+ T cells from blood. Interpreted using the paper, the cell subset or site label stands for: true naive CD4+ T cells. This TCR came from a man aged 18 to 30 in good health. The chain is assembled from TRBV18 and TRBJ1-1; the D gene cannot be resolved reliably. The CDR3 protein: CASSPTQRTEAFF. The nucleotides are TGTGCCAGCTCACCGACACAACGCACTGAAGCTTTCTTT.